The entry below gives a single T cell receptor beta chain sequence along with its context. Its antigen is as yet unknown. This specimen belongs to a study of PD-1 blockade in classical Hodgkin lymphoma. Every one of the patients relapsed after autologous stem cell transplantation (brentuximab vedotin exposure was variable). The patients, who had relapsed/refractory classical Hodgkin lymphoma, achieved best responses of complete response, partial response or progressive disease. Some clones are missing from TCRdb's copy, which holds only in-frame ones; the method was immunoSEQ multiplex PCR. The repertoire holds about 93,000 clones, with approximately 80% as singletons. The CDR3 loop spans 16 amino acids. V shed 6 bases and J 7 bases; nucleotides not matched to a gene: 11. The germline CDR1 and CDR2 sequences are SGHAT and FQNNGV. Study findings and constraints: Significantly greater TCR diversity emerged by C4D1 in CD4+ cells but not CD8+ cells. Relapsed/refractory patients reportedly had the lowest baseline TCR diversity, below newly diagnosed patients, who were below healthy donors. Possibly reflecting disease activity or prior therapy, repertoire differences have causes that remain undefined.

The gene calls are TRBV11-2 and TRBJ2-2; 10 nucleotides match TRBD2. The receptor's source is a human donor with classical Hodgkin lymphoma. The source was peripheral blood mononuclear cells (PBMCs), collected before the second cycle of nivolumab. CDR3 sequence reads: CASSQREGRLSGELFF. As DNA, the CDR3 is TGTGCCAGCAGTCAGCGGGAGGGCCGATTGAGCGGGGAGCTGTTTTTT.